This is a list of T cell receptor beta chains from one sample in a study of CD8+CD57+ T cells in acquired aplastic anemia. TCRdb re-derived calls from the reads in MiXCR, one entry per CDR3 protein. The sample contains roughly 190,000 distinct CDR3 sequences, 48% of which appear only once. The sequencing sample was made of sorted CD4+, CD8+, or CD8+CD57+ T cells (not recorded which) from PBMCs. Receptors originate from a human donor with aplastic anemia. Both conserved end residues are part of each CDR3. Fields, in order: V gene, J gene, D gene, clone size, CDR3 protein, CDR3 DNA. The D gene is left open where the match is weak. Part of the rows lack a size; the others show once, few, many or a class for expanded clones.

TRBV7-2	TRBJ2-5	TRBD2	.	CASSRTSGEGETQYF	TGTGCCAGCAGCCGGACTAGCGGGGAGGGGGAGACCCAGTACTTC
TRBV5-1	TRBJ2-5	TRBD1	many	CASSSRQGSGETQYF	TGCGCCAGCAGCTCCCGACAGGGGAGCGGGGAGACCCAGTACTTC
TRBV9	TRBJ2-3	.	few	CASSVGASDVHTQYF	TGTGCCAGCAGCGTAGGAGCTAGCGACGTCCATACGCAGTATTTT
TRBV20-1	TRBJ2-3	.	many	CSARPGPASDTQYF	TGCAGTGCCAGACCGGGCCCTGCTTCCGATACGCAGTATTTT
TRBV5-4	TRBJ2-2	.	.	CASTSGGPGELFF	TGTGCCAGCACCTCGGGGGGCCCCGGGGAGCTGTTTTTT
TRBV24-1	TRBJ1-2	.	.	CATTSVRRGPNYGYTF	TGTGCCACCACGAGTGTGCGGAGGGGACCTAACTATGGCTACACCTTC
TRBV7-3	TRBJ2-3	.	.	CASSLAATSTDPQYF	TGTGCCAGCAGCTTAGCCGCGACAAGCACAGATCCGCAGTATTTT
TRBV6-4	TRBJ1-6	TRBD1	.	CASSDHGTGNSPLHF	TGTGCCAGCAGTGACCATGGGACAGGAAATTCACCCCTCCACTTT
TRBV12-3/TRBV12-4	TRBJ2-1	.	.	CASTLPPRGTQTSYNEQFF	TGTGCCAGCACCCTCCCGCCCCGGGGGACCCAAACTTCCTACAATGAGCAGTTCTTC
TRBV30	TRBJ2-3	.	.	CAWSTGNTDTQYF	TGTGCCTGGAGTACCGGGAACACAGATACGCAGTATTTT
TRBV29-1	TRBJ1-4	.	few	CSVGPGQSEKLFF	TGCAGCGTAGGACCTGGGCAGTCTGAAAAACTGTTTTTT
TRBV10-3	TRBJ1-4	TRBD1	few	CATRGQGGINEKLFF	TGTGCCACCCGCGGACAGGGGGGAATTAATGAAAAACTGTTTTTT
TRBV12-3/TRBV12-4	TRBJ2-5	TRBD2	many	CASSFKTSGRGGPQETQYF	TGTGCCAGCAGTTTTAAGACTAGCGGGAGGGGGGGACCCCAAGAGACCCAGTACTTC
TRBV10-1	TRBJ2-2	.	many	CASTHPWCLYGGELFF	TGCGCCAGCACCCATCCCTGGTGTCTATACGGCGGGGAGCTGTTTTTT
TRBV10-3	TRBJ2-3	TRBD2	.	CAISERGGLDTQYF	TGTGCCATCAGTGAGCGGGGGGGCCTAGATACGCAGTATTTT
TRBV2	TRBJ1-2	.	.	CASSETPRGGYTF	TGTGCCAGCAGTGAAACCCCCCGGGGAGGCTACACCTTC
TRBV29-1	TRBJ1-5	TRBD1	.	CRPGTGGQPQHF	TGCAGGCCCGGGACAGGTGGGCAGCCCCAGCATTTT
TRBV19	TRBJ2-7	TRBD1	.	CASSIGQGAIYEQYF	TGTGCCAGTAGTATAGGGCAGGGGGCGATCTACGAGCAGTACTTC
TRBV19	TRBJ1-4	TRBD1	.	CASSHGGQGINEKLFF	TGTGCCAGCAGCCACGGGGGACAGGGGATTAATGAAAAACTGTTTTTT
TRBV5-1	TRBJ2-1	.	many	CASSLGLAVRSNNEQFF	TGCGCCAGCAGCTTGGGGCTCGCCGTGAGGTCGAACAATGAGCAGTTCTTC
TRBV15	TRBJ2-1	TRBD1	.	CATSKDRGRNEQFF	TGTGCCACCAGCAAGGACAGGGGGCGGAATGAGCAGTTCTTC
TRBV2	TRBJ1-2	.	.	CASSGGMANYGYTF	TGTGCCAGCAGTGGGGGGATGGCTAACTATGGCTACACCTTC
TRBV19	TRBJ1-5	.	once	CASSFQGKPQHF	TGTGCCAGTAGTTTCCAGGGTAAGCCCCAGCATTTT
TRBV20-1	TRBJ2-1	TRBD2	.	CSAPRLAGSYNEQFF	TGCAGTGCCCCCCGACTAGCGGGCTCCTACAATGAGCAGTTCTTC
TRBV3-1	TRBJ2-1	TRBD2	few	CASSQLSGSGGQFF	TGTGCCAGCAGCCAGTTGAGCGGGAGTGGGGGGCAGTTCTTC
TRBV20-1	TRBJ2-5	TRBD2	.	CSARRGGRGWETQYF	TGCAGTGCTAGGCGGGGGGGTCGCGGGTGGGAGACCCAGTACTTC
TRBV12-3/TRBV12-4	TRBJ1-6	TRBD1	.	CASSLSGQGDSPLHF	TGTGCCAGCAGTTTGTCGGGACAGGGTGATTCACCCCTCCACTTT
TRBV29-1	TRBJ1-1	.	few	CSVLLRDVGTEAFF	TGCAGCGTCCTACTCAGGGATGTTGGCACTGAAGCTTTCTTT
TRBV5-1	TRBJ2-1	TRBD2	.	CASSFLAGDGNEQFF	TGCGCCAGCAGCTTCCTAGCGGGAGATGGCAATGAGCAGTTCTTC
TRBV20-1	TRBJ2-1	.	.	CRARLRNNEQFF	TGCAGGGCTAGATTGCGGAACAATGAGCAGTTCTTC
TRBV24-1	TRBJ2-1	.	few	CATSGRDRNNEQFF	TGTGCCACCAGTGGCCGGGACCGAAACAATGAGCAGTTCTTC
TRBV5-5	TRBJ2-7	TRBD2	many	CASSFSGNTYEQYF	TGTGCCAGCAGCTTTAGCGGGAATACCTACGAGCAGTACTTC
TRBV20-1	TRBJ2-3	TRBD2	many	CSFTSGVTDTQYF	TGCAGTTTCACTAGCGGCGTCACAGATACGCAGTATTTT
TRBV24-1	TRBJ1-5	.	.	CATSEARGTYSNQPQHF	TGTGCCACCAGTGAGGCGAGGGGGACTTATAGCAATCAGCCCCAGCATTTT
TRBV19	TRBJ1-2	.	many	CASSKGLSYGYTF	TGTGCCAGTAGTAAGGGACTGTCCTATGGCTACACCTTC
TRBV5-1	TRBJ2-7	.	.	CASSLFLEGNEQYF	TGCGCCAGCAGCTTGTTCCTGGAGGGGAACGAGCAGTACTTC
TRBV29-1	TRBJ2-7	.	many	CSVTRGGEQYF	TGCAGCGTCACCCGAGGGGGCGAGCAGTACTTC
TRBV7-8	TRBJ2-3	.	.	CASSSGPTDTQYF	TGTGCCAGCAGCTCCGGGCCCACAGATACGCAGTATTTT
TRBV7-8	TRBJ2-3	.	.	CASSLVWASTDTQYF	TGTGCCAGCAGCTTAGTTTGGGCTAGCACAGATACGCAGTATTTT
TRBV29-1	TRBJ1-3	.	many	CSVGNSGNTIYF	TGCAGCGTTGGGAATTCTGGAAACACCATATATTTT
TRBV7-2	TRBJ2-7	.	once	CASSPRNRALEQYF	TGTGCCAGCAGCCCCCGCAACCGAGCCTTGGAGCAGTACTTC
TRBV2	TRBJ2-7	TRBD1	.	CASSPTGGNINEQYF	TGTGCCAGCAGTCCCACAGGGGGCAATATCAACGAGCAGTACTTC
TRBV29-1	TRBJ2-3	.	.	CSVEKTSPDTQYF	TGCAGCGTTGAAAAAACTAGCCCAGATACGCAGTATTTT
TRBV7-9	TRBJ1-6	TRBD1	.	CASSSTGNGSPLHF	TGTGCCAGCAGCTCGACAGGGAACGGTTCACCCCTCCACTTT
TRBV3-1	TRBJ2-1	TRBD2	many	CASSRTSGNEQFF	TGTGCCAGCAGCCGGACTAGCGGCAATGAGCAGTTCTTC
TRBV11-2	TRBJ2-3	TRBD1	.	CVSSRTGGTDTQYF	TGTGTCAGCAGCCGGACAGGGGGCACAGATACGCAGTATTTT